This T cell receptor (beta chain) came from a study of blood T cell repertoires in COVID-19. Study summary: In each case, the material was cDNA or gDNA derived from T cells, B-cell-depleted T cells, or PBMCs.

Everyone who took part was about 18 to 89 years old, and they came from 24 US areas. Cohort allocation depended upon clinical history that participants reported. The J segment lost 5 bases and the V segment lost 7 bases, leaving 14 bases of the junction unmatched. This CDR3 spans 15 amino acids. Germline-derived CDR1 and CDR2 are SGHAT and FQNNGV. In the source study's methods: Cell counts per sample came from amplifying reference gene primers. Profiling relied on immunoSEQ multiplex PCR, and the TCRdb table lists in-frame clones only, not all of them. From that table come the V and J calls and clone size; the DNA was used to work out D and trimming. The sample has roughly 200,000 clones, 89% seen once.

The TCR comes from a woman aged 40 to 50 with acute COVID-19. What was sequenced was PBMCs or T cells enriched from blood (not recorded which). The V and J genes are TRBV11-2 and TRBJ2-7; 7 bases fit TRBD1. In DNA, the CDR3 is TGTGCCAGCACCAATAGAGACAGGGTTCGGAACGAGCAGTACTTC. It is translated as CASTNRDRVRNEQYF.